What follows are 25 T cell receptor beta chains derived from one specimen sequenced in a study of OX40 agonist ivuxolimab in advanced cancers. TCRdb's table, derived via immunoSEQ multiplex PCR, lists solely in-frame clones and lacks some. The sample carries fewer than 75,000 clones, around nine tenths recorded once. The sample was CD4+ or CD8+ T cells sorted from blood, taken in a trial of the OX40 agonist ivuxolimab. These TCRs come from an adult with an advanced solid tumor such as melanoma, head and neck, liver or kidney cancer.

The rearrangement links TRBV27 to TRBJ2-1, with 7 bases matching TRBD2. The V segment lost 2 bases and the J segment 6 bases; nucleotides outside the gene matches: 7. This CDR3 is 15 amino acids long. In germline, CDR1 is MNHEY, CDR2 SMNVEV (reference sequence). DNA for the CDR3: TGTGCCAGCAGTTTAATGGCGGGAGCTGTCAATGAGCAGTTCTTC. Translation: CASSLMAGAVNEQFF.

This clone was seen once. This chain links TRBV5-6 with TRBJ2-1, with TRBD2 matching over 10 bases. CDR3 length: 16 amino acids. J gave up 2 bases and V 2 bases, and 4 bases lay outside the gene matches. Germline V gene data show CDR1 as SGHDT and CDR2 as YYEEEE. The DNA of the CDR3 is TGTGCCAGCAGCTTATCAGCGGGAGGGACCTACAATGAGCAGTTCTTC. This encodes CASSLSAGGTYNEQFF.

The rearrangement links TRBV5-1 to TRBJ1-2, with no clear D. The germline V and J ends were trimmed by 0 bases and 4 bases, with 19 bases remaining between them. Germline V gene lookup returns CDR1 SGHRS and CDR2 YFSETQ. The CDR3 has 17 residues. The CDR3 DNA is TGCGCCAGCAGCTTGGACGCGGTCGGTTCATCTATCTATGGCTACACCTTC. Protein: CASSLDAVGSSIYGYTF.

CDR3 loop: CASSEATGRTDTQYF. The CDR3 region has the DNA TGTGCCAGCAGTGAAGCCACAGGCCGCACAGATACGCAGTATTTT. The chain joins TRBV6-1 to TRBJ2-3, with D tentatively TRBD1 (5 bases). Trimming took 0 bases from V and 1 from J, leaving 8 bases between them. From germline, CDR1 is MNHNS and CDR2 SASEGT. The CDR3 sequence is 15 residues long.

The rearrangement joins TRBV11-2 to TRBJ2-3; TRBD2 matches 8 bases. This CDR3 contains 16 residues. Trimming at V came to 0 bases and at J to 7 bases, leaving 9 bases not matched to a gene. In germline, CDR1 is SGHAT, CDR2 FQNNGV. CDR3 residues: CASSLDHGGGTYTQYF. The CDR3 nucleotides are TGTGCCAGCAGCTTAGATCATGGCGGGGGGACTTATACGCAGTATTTT.

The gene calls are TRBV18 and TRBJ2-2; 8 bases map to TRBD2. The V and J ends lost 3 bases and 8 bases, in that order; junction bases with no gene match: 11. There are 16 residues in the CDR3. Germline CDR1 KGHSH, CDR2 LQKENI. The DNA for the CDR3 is TGTGCCAGCTCACCGGTAGCGGGGCCTTCGAATGGGGAGCTGTTTTTT. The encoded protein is CASSPVAGPSNGELFF.

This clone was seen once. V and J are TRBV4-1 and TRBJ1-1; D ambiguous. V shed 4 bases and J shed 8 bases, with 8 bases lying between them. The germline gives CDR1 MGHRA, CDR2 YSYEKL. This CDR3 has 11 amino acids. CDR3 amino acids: CASSRGSEAFF. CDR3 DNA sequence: TGCGCCAGCAGCCGAGGGTCCGAAGCTTTCTTT.

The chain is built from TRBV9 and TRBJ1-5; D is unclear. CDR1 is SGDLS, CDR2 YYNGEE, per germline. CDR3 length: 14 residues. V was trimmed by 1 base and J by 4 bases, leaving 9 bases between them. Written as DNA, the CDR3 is TGTGCCAGCAGCGTAAGGCCGGAGAATCAGCCCCAGCATTTT. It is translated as CASSVRPENQPQHF.

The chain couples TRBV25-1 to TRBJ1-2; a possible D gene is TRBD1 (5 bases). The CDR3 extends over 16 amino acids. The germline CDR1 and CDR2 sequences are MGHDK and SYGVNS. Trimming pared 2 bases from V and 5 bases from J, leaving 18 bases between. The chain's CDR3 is CASSEPQGRRGYGYTF. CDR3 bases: TGTGCCAGCAGTGAACCTCAGGGCAGGCGCGGGTATGGCTACACCTTC.

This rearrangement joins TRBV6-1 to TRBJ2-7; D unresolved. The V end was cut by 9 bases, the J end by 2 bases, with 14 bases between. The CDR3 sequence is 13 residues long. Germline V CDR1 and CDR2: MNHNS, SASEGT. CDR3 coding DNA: TGTGCCAGTCAGAGCGATCAGCCCTACGAGCAGTACTTC. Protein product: CASQSDQPYEQYF.

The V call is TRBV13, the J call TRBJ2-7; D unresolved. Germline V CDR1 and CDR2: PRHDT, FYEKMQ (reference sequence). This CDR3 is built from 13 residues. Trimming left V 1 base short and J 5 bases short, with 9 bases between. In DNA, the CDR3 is TGTGCCAGCAGCTTAGTCCTTGCCCACGAGCAGTACTTC. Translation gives CASSLVLAHEQYF.

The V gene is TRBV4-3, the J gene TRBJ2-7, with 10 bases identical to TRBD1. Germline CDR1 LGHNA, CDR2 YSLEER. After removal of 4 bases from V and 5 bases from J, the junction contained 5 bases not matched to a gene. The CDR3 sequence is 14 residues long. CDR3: CASSPGQGGDEQYF. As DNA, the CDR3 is TGCGCCAGCAGCCCCGGACAGGGGGGCGACGAGCAGTACTTC.

In nucleotides, the CDR3 is TGCGCCAGCAGCTTGCGGGACAGCTCCTACAATGAGCAGTTCTTC. It translates to CASSLRDSSYNEQFF. The chain employs TRBV5-1 and TRBJ2-1; 7 bases agree with TRBD1. With 1 base clipped from V and 0 bases from J, the junction kept 1 base outside the gene matches. Germline V lookup: CDR1 SGHRS, CDR2 YFSETQ. The CDR3 sequence is 15 residues long.

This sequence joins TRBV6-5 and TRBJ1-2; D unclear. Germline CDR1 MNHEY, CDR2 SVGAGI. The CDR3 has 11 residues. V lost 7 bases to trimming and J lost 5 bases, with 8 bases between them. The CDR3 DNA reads TGTGCCAGCAAAGCCAAATATGGCTACACCTTC. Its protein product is CASKAKYGYTF.

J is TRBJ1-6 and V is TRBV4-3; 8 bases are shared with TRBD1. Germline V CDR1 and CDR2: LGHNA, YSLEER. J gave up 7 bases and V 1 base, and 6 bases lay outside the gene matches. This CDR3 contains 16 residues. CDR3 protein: CASSQGLRDRNSPLHF. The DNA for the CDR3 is TGCGCCAGCAGCCAAGGCCTCCGGGACAGGAATTCACCCCTCCACTTT.

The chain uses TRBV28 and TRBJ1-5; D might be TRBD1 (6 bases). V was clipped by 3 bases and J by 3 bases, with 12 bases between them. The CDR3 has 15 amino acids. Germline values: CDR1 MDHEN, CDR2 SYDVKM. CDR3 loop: CASSFRQAFNQPQHF. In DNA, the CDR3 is TGTGCCAGCAGTTTCCGACAGGCTTTCAATCAGCCCCAGCATTTT.

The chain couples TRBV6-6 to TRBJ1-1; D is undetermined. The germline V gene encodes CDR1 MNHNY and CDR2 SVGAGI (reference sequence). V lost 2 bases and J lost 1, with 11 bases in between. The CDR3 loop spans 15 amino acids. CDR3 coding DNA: TGTGCCAGCAGTTACGAAGGCGCAAGGAACACTGAAGCTTTCTTT. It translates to CASSYEGARNTEAFF.

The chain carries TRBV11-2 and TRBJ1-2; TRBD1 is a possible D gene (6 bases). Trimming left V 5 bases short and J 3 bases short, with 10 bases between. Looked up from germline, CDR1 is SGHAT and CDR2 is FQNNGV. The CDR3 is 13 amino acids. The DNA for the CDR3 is TGTGCCAGCAGCGAGGACAGAGACTATGGCTACACCTTC. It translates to CASSEDRDYGYTF. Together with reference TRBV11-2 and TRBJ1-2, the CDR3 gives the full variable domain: EAGVAQSPRYKIIEKRQSVAFWCNPISGHATLYWYQQILGQGPKLLIQFQNNGVVDDSQLPKDRFSAERLKGVDSTLKIQPAKLEDSAVYLCASSEDRDYGYTFGSGTRLTVV.

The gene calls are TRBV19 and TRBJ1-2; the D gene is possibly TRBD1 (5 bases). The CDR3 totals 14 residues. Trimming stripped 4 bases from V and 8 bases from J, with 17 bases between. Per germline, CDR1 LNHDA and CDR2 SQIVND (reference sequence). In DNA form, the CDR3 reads TGTGCCAGTAGTAGGGGCCCCAATTCAGGGGGCTACACCTTC. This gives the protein CASSRGPNSGGYTF.

In DNA form, the CDR3 reads TGCGCCAGCAGCCGTATAGCGGGAGGGCCGGGCACAGATACGCAGTATTTT. The encoded protein is CASSRIAGGPGTDTQYF. The genes are TRBV5-1 and TRBJ2-3, with 11 bases lining up with TRBD2. Germline V CDR1 and CDR2: SGHRS, YFSETQ. This CDR3 region has 17 residues. Unmatched junction bases numbered 8, after V lost 4 bases and J lost 1 base. Full variable domain (remainder filled in from reference TRBV5-1 and TRBJ2-3): KAGVTQTPRYLIKTRGQQVTLSCSPISGHRSVSWYQQTPGQGLQFLFEYFSETQRNKGNFPGRFSGRQFSNSRSEMNVSTLELGDSALYLCASSRIAGGPGTDTQYFGPGTRLTVL.

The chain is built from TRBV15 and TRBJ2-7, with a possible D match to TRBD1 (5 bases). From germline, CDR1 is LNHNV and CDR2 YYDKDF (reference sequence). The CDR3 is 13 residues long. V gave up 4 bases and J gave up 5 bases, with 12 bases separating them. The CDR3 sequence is CATSIGRVHEQYF. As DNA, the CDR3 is TGTGCCACCAGCATCGGCAGGGTCCACGAGCAGTACTTC.

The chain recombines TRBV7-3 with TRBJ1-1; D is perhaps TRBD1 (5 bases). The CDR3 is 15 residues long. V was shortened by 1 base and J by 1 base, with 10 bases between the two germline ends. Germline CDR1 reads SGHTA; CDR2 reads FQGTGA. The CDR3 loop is CASSLKAGGNTEAFF. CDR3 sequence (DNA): TGTGCCAGCAGCTTAAAGGCGGGGGGGAACACTGAAGCTTTCTTT.

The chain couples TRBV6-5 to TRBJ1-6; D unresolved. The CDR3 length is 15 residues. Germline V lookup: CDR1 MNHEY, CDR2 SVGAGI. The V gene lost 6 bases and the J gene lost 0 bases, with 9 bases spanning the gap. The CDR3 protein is CASRLGSSYNSPLHF. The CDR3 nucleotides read TGTGCCAGCAGGCTAGGAAGCTCCTATAATTCACCCCTCCACTTT.

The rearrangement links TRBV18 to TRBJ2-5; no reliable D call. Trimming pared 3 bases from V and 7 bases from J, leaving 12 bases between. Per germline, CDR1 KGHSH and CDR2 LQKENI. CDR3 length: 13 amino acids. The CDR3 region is CASSPGGSGTQYF. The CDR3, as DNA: TGTGCCAGCTCACCGGGCGGCTCCGGGACCCAGTACTTC.

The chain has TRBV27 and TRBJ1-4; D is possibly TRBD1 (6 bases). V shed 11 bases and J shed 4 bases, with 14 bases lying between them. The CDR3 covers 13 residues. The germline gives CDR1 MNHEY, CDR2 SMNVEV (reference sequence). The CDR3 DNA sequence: TGTGCCCTCGGGACACCTAGTAATGAAAAACTGTTTTTT. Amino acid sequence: CALGTPSNEKLFF.